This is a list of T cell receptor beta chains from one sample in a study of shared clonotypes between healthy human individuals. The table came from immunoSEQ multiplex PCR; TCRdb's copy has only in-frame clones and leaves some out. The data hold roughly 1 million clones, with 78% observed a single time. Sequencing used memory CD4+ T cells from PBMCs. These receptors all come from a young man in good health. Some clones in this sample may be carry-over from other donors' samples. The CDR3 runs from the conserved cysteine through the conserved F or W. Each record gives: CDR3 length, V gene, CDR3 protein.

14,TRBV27,CASSPTRIPYEQYF
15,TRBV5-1,CASSLELPGGNEQFF
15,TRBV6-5,CASSAQGTGGNEQFF
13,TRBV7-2,CASAYRQSPEAFF
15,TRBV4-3,CASSQDNFERGEQYF
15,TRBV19,CASSISNRKNTEAFF
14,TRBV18,CASSTVGRAVEQYF
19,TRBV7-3,CASSLSGIRSGDKAYEQYF
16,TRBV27,CASSLGGGRSNEKLFF
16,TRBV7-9,CASRPPGTSGQDEQFF
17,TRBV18,CASSPLAGGVGLAEQFF
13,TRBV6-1,CASSEWSNTEAFF
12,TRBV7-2,CASRQGAQPQHF
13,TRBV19,CASSIELGDTQYF
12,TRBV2,CASRGSNEKLFF
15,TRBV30,CAWRGFRGSDTEAFF
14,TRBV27,CASSFPGYTDTQYF
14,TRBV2,CASRHDRGNQPQHF
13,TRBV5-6,CASSRLGNNEQFF
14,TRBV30,CAWSVGVSTDTQYF
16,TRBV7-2,CASSLGLARVADTQYF
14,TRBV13,CASRIVSGPRTQYF
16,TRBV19,CASSTGQPTYQETQYF
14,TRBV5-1,CASKDVAATDTQYF
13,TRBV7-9,CASSRGTGETQYF
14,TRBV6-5,CASRASGRGYEQYF
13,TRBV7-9,CASSPGPGNTIYF
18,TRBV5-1,CASSLGTSGRGSYNEQFF
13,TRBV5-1,CASRGQGNTEAFF
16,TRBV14,CASSQDRWRTYNEQFF
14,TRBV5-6,CASSLDREGDTQYF
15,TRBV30,CASFRMGHENTEAFF
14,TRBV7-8,CASSARAVNQPQHF
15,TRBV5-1,CASSLWYIREETQYF